This T cell receptor beta chain was captured by sequencing in a study of T cells after yellow fever vaccination. Making TCR cDNA involved 5'RACE template switching, which added UMIs and a universal primer site. TCRdb re-derived calls from the 5' RACE reads in MiXCR, one entry per CDR3 protein. The sample carries approximately 580,000 distinct CDR3 sequences, approximately 16% recorded once. This CDR3 has 14 amino acids. CDR1 MNHEY and CDR2 SMNVEV come from the germline V gene (reference sequence). The study's findings and limits: It was a small share of clonotypes that appeared in both CD4 and CD8 compartments.

In the case of this clonotype: What it binds is unknown. The germline gene is not matched at one end of the junction; a read error may be the cause.

This rearrangement joins TRBV27 to TRBJ1-2; 10 bases line up with TRBD1. The TCR sequence derives from a man aged 18-30 years who received the YFV17D yellow fever vaccine. The sequencing here drew on PBMCs, taken less than 6 days after the first yellow fever vaccination. CDR3 loop: CASKRQGAHYGYTF. The CDR3 coding sequence is TGTGCCAGCAAGAGACAGGGGGCCCACTATGGCTACACTTTC.